The 21 T cell receptor beta chains given below trace back to one sample, sequenced in a study of graft-versus-host responses after intestinal transplantation. The antigens these receptors bind are not known. TCRdb keeps only in-frame clones here, not all; method: immunoSEQ multiplex PCR. The sample holds roughly 96,000 clones, 90% to 95% seen once. The sample in question was unstimulated CD8+ T cells sorted from spleen or lymph node cells, obtained before intestinal transplant. All receptors come from a human donor who received an intestinal transplant.

CDR3 protein: CASSQEQDSGANVLTF. CDR3 nucleotides: TGCGCCAGCAGCCAAGAGCAGGACTCTGGGGCCAACGTCCTGACTTTC. V is TRBV4-1 and J is TRBJ2-6, with D uncertain. There are 16 residues in the CDR3. Per germline, CDR1 MGHRA and CDR2 YSYEKL. Trimming took off 0 bases at V and 0 bases at J, with 6 bases between the two ends.

V is TRBV10-1 and J is TRBJ2-1; 8 nucleotides agree with TRBD1. CDR1 WNHNN and CDR2 SYGVQD come from the germline V gene (reference sequence). CDR3 size: 14 residues. The trim removed 0 bases at V and 9 bases at J, leaving 4 bases unmatched. The CDR3: CASSESTGQAEQFF. The CDR3 bases are TGCGCCAGCAGTGAGTCGACGGGACAGGCTGAGCAGTTCTTC.

CDR3 in amino acids: CASSRDSIGPDTQYF. As DNA, the CDR3 is TGTGCCAGCAGCCGCGACTCAATAGGCCCAGATACGCAGTATTTT. V usage is TRBV7-9 and J usage is TRBJ2-3; the D is unclear. The CDR3 loop spans 15 amino acids. The V and J ends lost 5 bases and 4 bases respectively, with 16 bases between them. The germline gives CDR1 SEHNR, CDR2 FQNEAQ (reference sequence). Based on the CDR3 plus reference TRBV7-9 and TRBJ2-3, the full variable domain is DTGVSQNPRHKITKRGQNVTFRCDPISEHNRLYWYRQTLGQGPEFLTYFQNEAQLEKSRLLSDRFSAERPKGSFSTLEIQRTEQGDSAMYLCASSRDSIGPDTQYFGPGTRLTVL.

The genes are TRBV7-9 and TRBJ2-7, with 13 bases matching TRBD2. The length of the CDR3 is 16 residues. Trimming at V came to 3 bases and at J to 3 bases, leaving 5 bases not matched to a gene. Germline lookup yields CDR1 SEHNR and CDR2 FQNEAQ (reference sequence). This chain's CDR3 is CASSFLGTSGDYEQYF. DNA for the CDR3: TGTGCCAGCAGCTTTCTGGGGACTAGCGGGGACTACGAGCAGTACTTC.

The chain links TRBV7-9 to TRBJ1-3, with a tentative D call TRBD1 (5 bases). Germline-derived CDR1 and CDR2 are SEHNR and FQNEAQ (reference sequence). Trimming removed 1 base from V and 0 bases from J, with 7 bases in between. CDR3 length: 15 amino acids. The CDR3 sequence is CASSLVDSSGNTIYF. As DNA, the CDR3 is TGTGCCAGCAGCTTAGTTGACAGCTCTGGAAACACCATATATTTT. Full variable domain (missing parts from reference TRBV7-9 and TRBJ1-3): DTGVSQNPRHKITKRGQNVTFRCDPISEHNRLYWYRQTLGQGPEFLTYFQNEAQLEKSRLLSDRFSAERPKGSFSTLEIQRTEQGDSAMYLCASSLVDSSGNTIYFGEGSWLTVV.

The CDR3 region is CASSLKGVGLGEQYF. CDR3 bases: TGTGCCAGCAGTTTAAAAGGGGTTGGTTTGGGCGAGCAGTACTTC. V usage is TRBV27 and J usage is TRBJ2-7, with D perhaps matching TRBD1 (5 bases). The germline CDR1 and CDR2 sequences are MNHEY and SMNVEV (reference sequence). This CDR3 has 15 residues. Trimming left V 2 bases short and J 6 bases short, with 17 bases between.

This clone was observed a single time. This rearrangement joins TRBV6-5 to TRBJ2-1, with TRBD1 identical over 11 bases. The CDR3 is 15 residues long. The junction had 4 bases not matched to a gene; V was cut back by 5 bases and J by 4 bases. Germline V CDR1 and CDR2: MNHEY, SVGAGI. CDR3 loop: CASSHRDRGYNEQFF. CDR3 nucleotide sequence: TGTGCCAGCAGTCACCGGGACAGGGGGTACAATGAGCAGTTCTTC.

This chain connects TRBV30 to TRBJ2-5; 7 bases align to TRBD2. The CDR3 runs 14 residues. V shed 0 bases, J shed 1 base, and the junction held 2 bases outside the gene matches. Germline V CDR1 and CDR2: GTSNPN, SVGIG (reference sequence). The CDR3 loop is CAWSVASGQETQYF. Written as DNA, the CDR3 is TGTGCCTGGAGTGTAGCTAGCGGCCAAGAGACCCAGTACTTC.

The V gene is TRBV5-5, the J gene TRBJ2-1; the match to TRBD2 covers 15 bases. V was pared by 4 bases and J by 2 bases, with 4 bases of the junction left unmatched. The CDR3 contains 17 residues. Germline loops: CDR1 SGHKS, CDR2 YYEKEE (reference sequence). DNA for the CDR3: TGTGCCAGCAGCGGATGGACTAGCGGGGGGGCCTACAATGAGCAGTTCTTC. Translating gives CASSGWTSGGAYNEQFF.

This clone was found a few times. The chain uses TRBV4-1 and TRBJ1-2, with D maybe TRBD1 (6 bases). Germline V gene sequence: CDR1 MGHRA, CDR2 YSYEKL. The CDR3 loop spans 13 amino acids. Trimming cost V 4 bases and J 4 bases, with 10 bases left between them. CDR3 amino acids: CASSPGQSYGYTF. The CDR3 bases are TGCGCCAGCAGCCCTGGACAGAGCTATGGCTACACCTTC.

The chain combines TRBV18 with TRBJ1-2; D is uncertain. Looked up from germline, CDR1 is KGHSH and CDR2 is LQKENI. This CDR3 spans 17 amino acids. V lost 0 bases to trimming and J lost 4 bases, with 18 bases between them. CDR3 DNA sequence: TGTGCCAGCTCACCACCGTTGGAGCAGTTGCTTCTCTATGGCTACACCTTC. This sequence encodes CASSPPLEQLLLYGYTF.

The rearrangement uses TRBV2 and TRBJ2-7, with D perhaps matching TRBD1 (6 bases). The CDR3 has 11 residues. Between the trimmed V and J ends, which lost 7 bases and 2 bases, there was a span of 6 bases. Germline CDR1 reads SNHLY; CDR2 reads FYNNEI. CDR3 in amino acids: CASTGAYEQYF. Written as DNA, the CDR3 is TGTGCCAGCACAGGGGCCTACGAGCAGTACTTC.

This chain connects TRBV7-6 to TRBJ2-2; D call uncertain. The CDR3 consists of 16 residues. V lost 6 bases and J 8 bases, leaving 22 bases between the germline ends. Germline loops: CDR1 SGHVS, CDR2 FNYEAQ. The CDR3 loop is CASSLDPGIPIGELFF. CDR3 nucleotides: TGTGCCAGCAGTCTAGACCCGGGTATACCCATTGGGGAGCTGTTTTTT.

The rearrangement links TRBV13 to TRBJ2-1; 11 bases are shared with TRBD1. The CDR3 extends over 15 amino acids. V shed 5 bases, J shed 5 bases, and the junction held 5 bases outside the gene matches. From germline, CDR1 is PRHDT and CDR2 FYEKMQ (reference sequence). CDR3 in amino acids: CASSAGQGGDNEQFF. CDR3 nucleotide sequence: TGTGCCAGCAGCGCGGGACAGGGGGGAGACAATGAGCAGTTCTTC.

V usage is TRBV29-1 and J usage is TRBJ1-5; 7 bases map to TRBD1. The trim removed 5 bases at V and 2 bases at J, leaving 6 bases unmatched. The germline CDR1 and CDR2 sequences are SQVTM and ANQGSEA. The CDR3 loop spans 14 amino acids. The CDR3 DNA is TGCAGCGTTACCACAGGGGTCGGCAATCAGCCCCAGCATTTT. Translating it yields CSVTTGVGNQPQHF.

As concerns this clone: The same CDR3 also results from other DNA sequences found in this sample. The CDR3: CASSPRNPYEQYF. The DNA for the CDR3 is TGTGCCAGCAGTCCTAGAAACCCCTACGAGCAGTACTTC. The chain employs TRBV6-1 and TRBJ2-7; D uncertain. Germline CDR1 reads MNHNS; CDR2 reads SASEGT. The CDR3 loop spans 13 amino acids. Trimming removed 5 bases from V and 2 bases from J, with 10 bases in between.

V and J are TRBV30 and TRBJ2-1, with 10 positions matching TRBD2. The CDR3 is made up of 20 amino acids. Germline V CDR1 and CDR2: GTSNPN, SVGIG (reference sequence). Unmatched junction bases numbered 26, after V lost 7 bases and J lost 5 bases. The CDR3 loop is CASSFTPFTSGINSDNEQFF. The CDR3 coding sequence is TGTGCCTCCTCATTCACCCCATTTACTAGCGGGATTAATTCTGACAATGAGCAGTTCTTC.

The chain links TRBV2 to TRBJ1-3, with 7 bases that match TRBD1. CDR3 length: 14 residues. The J segment lost 7 bases and the V segment lost 2 bases, leaving 5 bases of the junction unmatched. Germline V gene sequence: CDR1 SNHLY, CDR2 FYNNEI. CDR3 DNA: TGTGCCAGCAGTGAATTAGACAGGGAGAACACCATATATTTT. This gives the protein CASSELDRENTIYF.

The gene calls are TRBV27 and TRBJ2-7, with 7 bases lining up with TRBD2. Germline V CDR1 and CDR2: MNHEY, SMNVEV (reference sequence). Losses at the gene ends were 4 bases for V and 2 bases for J; bases not matched to a gene: 11. This CDR3 spans 16 amino acids. This CDR3 is CASSSSGGAVTYEQYF. The CDR3 DNA follows: TGTGCCAGCAGTTCCTCGGGGGGTGCGGTTACCTACGAGCAGTACTTC.

The rearrangement joins TRBV15 to TRBJ1-5; possibly TRBD1 for D (5 bases). Germline CDR1 reads LNHNV; CDR2 reads YYDKDF (reference sequence). The CDR3 is 13 amino acids. V lost 5 bases, J lost 5 bases, and 10 bases lay in between. For the CDR3, the DNA is TGTGCCACCAGCCCTACAGGATATCAGCCCCAGCATTTT. Translating gives CATSPTGYQPQHF.

The rearrangement links TRBV4-2 to TRBJ2-7, with 10 nucleotides matching TRBD2. Germline loops: CDR1 LGHNA, CDR2 YNFKEQ. Trimming cost V 4 bases and J 2 bases; bases outside gene matches: 5. This CDR3 contains 15 residues. Written as DNA, the CDR3 is TGTGCCAGCAGCCTAGGACTAGCGGAGACCTACGAGCAGTACTTC. It translates to CASSLGLAETYEQYF.